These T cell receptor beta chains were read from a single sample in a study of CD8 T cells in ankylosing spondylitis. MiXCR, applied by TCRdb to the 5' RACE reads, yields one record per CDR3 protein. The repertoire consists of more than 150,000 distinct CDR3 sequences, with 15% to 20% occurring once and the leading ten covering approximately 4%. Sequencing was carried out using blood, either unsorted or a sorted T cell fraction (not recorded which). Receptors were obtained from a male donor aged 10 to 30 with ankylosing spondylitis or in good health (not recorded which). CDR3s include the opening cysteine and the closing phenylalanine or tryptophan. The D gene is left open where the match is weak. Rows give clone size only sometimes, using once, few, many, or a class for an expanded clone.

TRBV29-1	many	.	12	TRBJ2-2	CSVIISTGELFF	TGCAGCGTTATCATCTCCACCGGGGAGCTGTTTTTT
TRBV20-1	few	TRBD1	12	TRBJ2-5	CSAKTGGETQYF	TGCAGTGCTAAAACAGGGGGGGAGACCCAGTACTTC
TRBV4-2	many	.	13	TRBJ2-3	CASSQETSDTQYF	TGTGCCAGCAGCCAAGAAACCAGCGATACGCAGTATTTT
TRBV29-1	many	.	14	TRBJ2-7	CSVGEEIRSYEQYF	TGCAGCGTTGGCGAGGAGATTCGCTCCTACGAGCAGTACTTC
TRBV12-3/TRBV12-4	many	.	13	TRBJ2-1	CASLLAGDNEQFF	TGTGCCAGCCTACTAGCAGGAGACAATGAGCAGTTCTTC
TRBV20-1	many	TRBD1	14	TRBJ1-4	CSARVDRDAVKLFF	TGCAGTGCTAGAGTAGACAGGGACGCGGTAAAACTGTTTTTT
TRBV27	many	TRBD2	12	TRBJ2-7	CASSTLTSKQYF	TGTGCCAGCAGCACGTTGACTAGCAAGCAGTACTTC
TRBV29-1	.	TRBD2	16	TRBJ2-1	CSVGPSSGWGYNEQFF	TGCAGCGTTGGCCCATCTAGCGGATGGGGTTACAATGAGCAGTTCTTC
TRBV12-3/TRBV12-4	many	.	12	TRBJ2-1	CASRHTSNEQFF	TGTGCCAGCAGGCACACAAGCAATGAGCAGTTCTTC
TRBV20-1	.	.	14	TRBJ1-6	CSARDLTDNSPLHF	TGCAGTGCTAGAGATCTGACGGATAATTCACCCCTCCACTTT
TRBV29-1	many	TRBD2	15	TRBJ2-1	CSAVVGSGMYNEQFF	TGCAGCGCGGTGGTAGGTAGCGGGATGTACAATGAGCAGTTCTTC
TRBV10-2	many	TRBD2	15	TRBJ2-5	CASSEDGSGRETQYF	TGCGCCAGCAGTGAGGACGGTAGCGGGAGGGAGACCCAGTACTTC
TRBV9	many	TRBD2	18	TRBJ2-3	CASSPHRGRAFGTDTQYF	TGTGCCAGCAGCCCCCATCGCGGGAGGGCGTTCGGCACAGATACGCAGTATTTT
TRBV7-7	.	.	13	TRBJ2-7	CASSLAVDYEQYF	TGTGCCAGCAGCTTAGCGGTGGACTACGAGCAGTACTTC
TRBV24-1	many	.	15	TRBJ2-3	CATSDPQGLTDTQYF	TGTGCCACCAGTGATCCTCAGGGACTCACAGATACGCAGTATTTT
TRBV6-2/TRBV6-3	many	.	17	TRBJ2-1	CASTRSGREVRYNEQFF	TGTGCCAGCACTAGAAGCGGAAGGGAGGTCAGGTACAATGAGCAGTTCTTC
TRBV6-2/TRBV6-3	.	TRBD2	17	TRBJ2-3	CASSLAGLAESTDTQYF	TGTGCCAGCAGCCTCGCGGGACTAGCGGAATCCACAGATACGCAGTATTTT
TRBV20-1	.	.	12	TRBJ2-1	CSARNQGFEQFF	TGCAGTGCTAGAAATCAGGGGTTTGAGCAGTTCTTC
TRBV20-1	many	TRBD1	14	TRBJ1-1	CSARGFTGEAEAFF	TGCAGTGCTCGGGGATTTACAGGGGAGGCGGAAGCTTTCTTT
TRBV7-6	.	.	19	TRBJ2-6	CASSLDRDQAFSGANVLTF	TGTGCCAGCAGCTTAGACCGGGACCAAGCCTTCTCTGGGGCCAACGTCCTGACTTTC
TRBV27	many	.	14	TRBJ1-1	CASSFGGKNTEAFF	TGTGCCAGCAGTTTTGGGGGTAAAAACACTGAAGCTTTCTTT
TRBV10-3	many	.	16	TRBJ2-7	CAISEGEWTLSYEQYF	TGTGCCATCAGTGAGGGGGAGTGGACCCTCTCCTACGAGCAGTACTTC
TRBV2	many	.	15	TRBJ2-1	CASSEGGQGDNEQFF	TGTGCCAGCAGTGAAGGCGGCCAAGGGGACAATGAGCAGTTCTTC
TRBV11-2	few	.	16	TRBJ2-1	CASSTTQGIRRNEQFF	TGTGCCAGCAGCACAACTCAGGGAATTCGACGGAATGAGCAGTTCTTC
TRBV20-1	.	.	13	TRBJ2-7	CSARVGSSYEQYF	TGCAGTGCTAGAGTAGGTAGCAGCTACGAGCAGTACTTC
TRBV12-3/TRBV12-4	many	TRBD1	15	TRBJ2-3	CASSPGQGVTDTQYF	TGTGCCAGCAGCCCGGGACAGGGGGTGACAGATACGCAGTATTTT
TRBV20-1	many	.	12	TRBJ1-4	CSALRQNEKLFF	TGCAGTGCTCTGAGACAAAATGAAAAACTGTTTTTT
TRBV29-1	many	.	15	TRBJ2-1	CSVIQRQGSLDEQFF	TGCAGCGTTATACAAAGGCAGGGGAGTTTGGATGAGCAGTTCTTC
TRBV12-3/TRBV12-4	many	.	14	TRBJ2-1	CASSLGQFYNEQFF	TGTGCCAGCAGTTTGGGGCAGTTCTACAATGAGCAGTTCTTC
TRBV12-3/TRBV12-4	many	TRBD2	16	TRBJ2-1	CASSTSGTRMLDEQFF	TGTGCCAGCAGTACCTCCGGGACTAGAATGTTAGATGAGCAGTTCTTC
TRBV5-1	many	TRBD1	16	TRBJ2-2	CASSIGQGADTGELFF	TGCGCCAGCAGCATCGGACAGGGGGCCGACACCGGGGAGCTGTTTTTT
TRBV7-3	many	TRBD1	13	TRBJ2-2	CASSHRGMGELFF	TGTGCCAGCAGCCACAGGGGTATGGGGGAGCTGTTTTTT
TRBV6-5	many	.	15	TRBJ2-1	CASRRAGRSYNEQFF	TGTGCCAGCCGGCGGGCGGGACGCTCCTACAATGAGCAGTTCTTC
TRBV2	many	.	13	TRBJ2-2	CASSPGGPGELFF	TGTGCCAGCAGCCCAGGGGGGCCAGGGGAGCTGTTTTTT
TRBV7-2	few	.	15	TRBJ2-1	CASSLGGEEYNEQFF	TGTGCCAGCAGCTTAGGGGGGGAGGAGTACAATGAGCAGTTCTTC
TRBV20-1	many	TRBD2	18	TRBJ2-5	CSARGGTSGRVVQETQYF	TGCAGTGCTAGAGGTGGGACTAGCGGGAGAGTCGTCCAAGAGACCCAGTACTTC
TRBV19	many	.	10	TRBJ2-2	CASGHGELFF	TGTGCCAGCGGACACGGGGAGCTGTTTTTT
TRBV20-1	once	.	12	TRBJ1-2	CSARGQMYGYTF	TGCAGTGCCAGAGGACAGATGTATGGCTACACCTTC
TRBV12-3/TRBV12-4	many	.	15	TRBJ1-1	CASSLSPGSGTEAFF	TGTGCCAGCAGTTTAAGCCCAGGGTCGGGGACTGAAGCTTTCTTT
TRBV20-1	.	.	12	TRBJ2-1	CSASRTSNEQFF	TGCAGTGCCTCCCGGACCTCCAATGAGCAGTTCTTC
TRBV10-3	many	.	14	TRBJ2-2	CAISESLVGGELFF	TGTGCCATCAGTGAGTCACTGGTCGGCGGGGAGCTGTTTTTT
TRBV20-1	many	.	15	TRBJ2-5	CSARAWDTPKETQYF	TGCAGTGCTAGAGCCTGGGACACACCGAAAGAGACCCAGTACTTC
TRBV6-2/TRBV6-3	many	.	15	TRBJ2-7	CASSDIFGGSYEQYF	TGTGCCAGCAGCGACATTTTTGGGGGTTCCTACGAGCAGTACTTC
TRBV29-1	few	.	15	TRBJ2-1	CSVNRPSVFYNEQFF	TGCAGCGTTAACCGGCCCAGCGTGTTTTACAATGAGCAGTTCTTC
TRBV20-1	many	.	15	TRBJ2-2	CSATAGGGFTGELFF	TGCAGTGCTACCGCCGGAGGTGGATTCACCGGGGAGCTGTTTTTT
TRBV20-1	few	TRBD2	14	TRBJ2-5	CSAPGTSGEETQYF	TGCAGTGCCCCTGGGACTAGCGGGGAAGAGACCCAGTACTTC
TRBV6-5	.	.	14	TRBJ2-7	CASSYGSTAYEQYF	TGTGCCAGCAGTTACGGGTCGACAGCCTACGAGCAGTACTTC
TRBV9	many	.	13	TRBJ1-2	CASSVDGSYGYTF	TGTGCCAGCAGCGTAGACGGGTCCTATGGCTACACCTTC
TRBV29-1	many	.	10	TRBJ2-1	CSGGSNEQFF	TGCAGCGGGGGTTCCAATGAGCAGTTCTTC
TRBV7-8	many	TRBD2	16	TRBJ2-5	CASSLEASGRGETQYF	TGTGCCAGCAGCTTAGAAGCTAGCGGGAGAGGAGAGACCCAGTACTTC
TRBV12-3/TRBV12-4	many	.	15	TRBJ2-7	CASSQSSREAYEQYF	TGTGCCAGCAGCCAGTCATCGCGAGAAGCCTACGAGCAGTACTTC
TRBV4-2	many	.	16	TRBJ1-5	CASSQAGVNSNQPQHF	TGTGCCAGCAGCCAAGCGGGGGTTAATAGCAATCAGCCCCAGCATTTT
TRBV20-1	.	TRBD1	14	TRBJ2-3	CSASWTGNPDTQYF	TGCAGTGCTAGTTGGACAGGGAACCCAGATACGCAGTATTTT